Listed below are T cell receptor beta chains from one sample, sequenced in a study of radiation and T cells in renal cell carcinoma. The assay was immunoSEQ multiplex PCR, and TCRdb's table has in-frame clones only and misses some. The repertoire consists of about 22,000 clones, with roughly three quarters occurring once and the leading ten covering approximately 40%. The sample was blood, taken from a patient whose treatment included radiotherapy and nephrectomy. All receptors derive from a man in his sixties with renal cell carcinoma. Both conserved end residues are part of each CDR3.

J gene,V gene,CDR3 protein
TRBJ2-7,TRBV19,CASMPFSGSGYEQYF
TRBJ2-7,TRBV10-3,CAIPTGELYEQYF
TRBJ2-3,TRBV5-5,CASSLTPGTDTQYF
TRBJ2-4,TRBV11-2,CASSPGVVGLVTFENIQYF
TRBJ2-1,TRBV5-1,CASSLRVAGYNEQFF
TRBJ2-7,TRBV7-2,CASSLDSPRGYEQYF
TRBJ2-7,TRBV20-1,CSARGSYEQYF
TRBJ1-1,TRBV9,CASSVIVEGLNTEAFF
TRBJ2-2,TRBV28,CASSSYAGSVAGELFF
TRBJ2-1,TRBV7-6,CASSLASGPPVEQFF
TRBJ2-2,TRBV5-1,CASSVGTGELFF
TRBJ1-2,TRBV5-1,CASSIGQPSNYGYTF
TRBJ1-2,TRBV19,CASSLTGDYGYTF
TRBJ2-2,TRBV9,CASSVAAEVGELFF
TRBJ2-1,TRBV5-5,CASSAPSGRAPSYNEQFF
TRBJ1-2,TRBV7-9,CASSRNPGTENYGYTF
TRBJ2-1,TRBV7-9,CASSLGSGNYNEQFF